The 24 T cell receptor beta chains in this list originate from one sample, sequenced in a study of lymphopenia after photon versus proton radiotherapy. The data were produced by immunoSEQ multiplex PCR, yet TCRdb's version contains in-frame clones alone and is incomplete. The sample holds 35,000 to 45,000 clones; approximately 82% are singletons and the top ten take around a quarter. The source material was peripheral blood, sampled from a patient treated with proton-based radiotherapy. Every receptor here comes from a woman in her 70s with pancreatic cancer.

The V call is TRBV5-1, the J call TRBJ2-1; D is uncertain. Germline CDR1 and CDR2: SGHRS and YFSETQ. Trimming removed 0 bases at V and 6 bases at J, with 13 bases between. The CDR3 has 15 amino acids. In DNA form, the CDR3 reads TGCGCCAGCAGCTTGGCCGCGTTCTTAAGCAATGAGCAGTTCTTC. Its protein is CASSLAAFLSNEQFF.

The rearrangement links TRBV5-1 to TRBJ2-3; D call uncertain. Germline loops: CDR1 SGHRS, CDR2 YFSETQ. The CDR3 loop spans 16 amino acids. Trimming left V 2 bases short and J 1 base short, with 14 bases between. CDR3 loop: CASSLTVALGTDTQYF. In DNA form, the CDR3 reads TGCGCCAGCAGCTTAACTGTGGCTCTGGGCACAGATACGCAGTATTTT. Supplemented by reference TRBV5-1 and TRBJ2-3, the full variable domain reads KAGVTQTPRYLIKTRGQQVTLSCSPISGHRSVSWYQQTPGQGLQFLFEYFSETQRNKGNFPGRFSGRQFSNSRSEMNVSTLELGDSALYLCASSLTVALGTDTQYFGPGTRLTVL.

The rearrangement joins TRBV27 to TRBJ2-7; 10 bases are shared with TRBD2. The junction had 14 bases not matched to a gene; V was cut back by 2 bases and J by 7 bases. CDR3 length equals 17 residues. Germline assignment: CDR1 MNHEY and CDR2 SMNVEV (reference sequence). The CDR3, as DNA: TGTGCCAGCAGTTTACGCCCTAGCGGGAGCTGGTCGAGGGAGCAGTACTTC. The encoded protein is CASSLRPSGSWSREQYF.

The gene calls are TRBV7-9 and TRBJ2-1; TRBD2 matches at 9 bases. This CDR3 contains 14 residues. Per the germline V gene, CDR1 is SEHNR and CDR2 is FQNEAQ (reference sequence). V dropped 2 bases and J dropped 6; count of bases not matched to a gene: 2. The CDR3: CASSLLAGTNEQFF. DNA of the CDR3: TGTGCCAGCAGCTTACTAGCGGGAACCAATGAGCAGTTCTTC. The whole variable domain, remainder taken from reference TRBV7-9 and TRBJ2-1, is DTGVSQNPRHKITKRGQNVTFRCDPISEHNRLYWYRQTLGQGPEFLTYFQNEAQLEKSRLLSDRFSAERPKGSFSTLEIQRTEQGDSAMYLCASSLLAGTNEQFFGPGTRLTVL.

This sequence joins TRBV7-2 and TRBJ2-7; 11 nucleotides line up with TRBD1. The trim removed 5 bases at V and 7 bases at J, leaving 10 bases unmatched. This CDR3 spans 15 amino acids. Germline-derived CDR1 and CDR2 are SGHTA and FQGNSA. The CDR3: CASSQGRTGGVEQYF. As DNA, the CDR3 is TGTGCCAGCAGCCAAGGCAGGACAGGGGGCGTTGAGCAGTACTTC. Full variable domain (rest looked up from reference TRBV7-2 and TRBJ2-7): GAGVSQSPSNKVTEKGKDVELRCDPISGHTALYWYRQSLGQGLEFLIYFQGNSAPDKSGLPSDRFSAERTGGSVSTLTIQRTQQEDSAVYLCASSQGRTGGVEQYFGPGTRLTVT.

CDR3 sequence reads: CASSLGGQSEAFF. The CDR3 coding sequence is TGTGCCAGCAGCTTGGGGGGACAGAGTGAAGCTTTCTTT. The chain recombines TRBV5-6 with TRBJ1-1; 7 bases map to TRBD1. Germline V gene data show CDR1 as SGHDT and CDR2 as YYEEEE. V trimming: 0 bases; J trimming: 7 bases; junction bases outside the gene matches: 3. The length of the CDR3 is 13 residues.

The J gene is TRBJ1-6, the V gene TRBV28; maybe TRBD1 (6 bases). Looked up from germline, CDR1 is MDHEN and CDR2 is SYDVKM. The CDR3 extends over 16 amino acids. Trimming removed 4 bases at V and 5 bases at J, with 15 bases between. This CDR3 reads CASSSVQGQHNSPLHF. CDR3 bases: TGTGCCAGCAGTTCGGTTCAGGGACAACATAATTCACCCCTCCACTTT.

In its sample, this clone was seen a few times. The chain has TRBV27 and TRBJ1-6, with D possibly matching TRBD1 (5 bases). The CDR3 sequence is 13 residues long. Per the germline V gene, CDR1 is MNHEY and CDR2 is SMNVEV (reference sequence). Deletions cut 9 bases from V and 6 bases from J, with 12 bases between. Here the CDR3 DNA reads TGTGCCAGTCTGACAGAACGTAATTCACCCCTCCACTTT. The encoded protein is CASLTERNSPLHF.

The chain uses TRBV11-3 and TRBJ2-3; D call uncertain. CDR1 is SGHNT, CDR2 YENEEA, per germline. Deletions cut 1 base from V and 2 bases from J, with 1 base between. This CDR3 has 12 amino acids. The CDR3 sequence: CASSLVTDTQYF. DNA of the CDR3: TGTGCCAGCAGCTTAGTCACAGATACGCAGTATTTT.

This chain connects TRBV4-3 to TRBJ1-4, with D unresolved. The germline CDR1 and CDR2 sequences are LGHNA and YSLEER. The ends were cut back, 0 bases at V and 7 bases at J, with 12 bases in the middle. The CDR3 loop spans 15 amino acids. The CDR3 sequence: CASSQDRGLGEKLFF. DNA for the CDR3: TGCGCCAGCAGCCAAGATCGGGGTCTGGGTGAAAAACTGTTTTTT.

This rearrangement joins TRBV2 to TRBJ2-4, with D uncertain. Germline V lookup: CDR1 SNHLY, CDR2 FYNNEI. Trimming left V 10 bases short and J 0 bases short, with 13 bases between. The CDR3 contains 14 residues. The CDR3: CATKQPLAKNIQYF. The CDR3 DNA sequence: TGTGCCACGAAACAGCCGTTAGCCAAAAACATTCAGTACTTC.

This sequence joins TRBV6-5 and TRBJ2-7, with TRBD2 identical over 10 bases. Germline V gives CDR1 MNHEY, CDR2 SVGAGI. This CDR3 contains 15 residues. V gave up 2 bases and J gave up 7 bases; unmatched junction bases: 8. Written as DNA, the CDR3 is TGTGCCAGCAGTTACGGCCTAGCGGGAGAGCGGGAGCAGTACTTC. This translates into CASSYGLAGEREQYF.

V is TRBV11-2 and J is TRBJ2-7; D is ambiguous. The V gene's germline CDR1 is SGHAT and CDR2 FQNNGV. The CDR3 totals 11 residues. Trimming pared 5 bases from V and 3 bases from J, leaving 5 bases between. The CDR3 sequence: CASSGNYEQYF. The DNA for the CDR3 is TGTGCCAGCAGCGGGAACTACGAGCAGTACTTC.

The chain combines TRBV6-5 with TRBJ1-5; D uncertain. This CDR3 is 15 amino acids long. CDR1 MNHEY and CDR2 SVGAGI come from the germline V gene. Trimming removed 5 bases from V and 4 bases from J, with 15 bases in between. DNA of the CDR3: TGTGCCAGCAGTAAGGACTTCTCGACAAATCAGCCCCAGCATTTT. This codes for CASSKDFSTNQPQHF.

The chain links TRBV7-3 to TRBJ2-2; TRBD2 agrees at 8 bases. V dropped 0 bases and J dropped 1; count of bases not matched to a gene: 1. The length of the CDR3 is 16 residues. CDR1 is SGHTA and CDR2 is FQGTGA in the germline V gene. The CDR3 DNA sequence: TGTGCCAGCAGCTTAACCGGGACTAGGAACACCGGGGAGCTGTTTTTT. Its protein product is CASSLTGTRNTGELFF.

This clone was seen just once. The CDR3 coding sequence is TGTGCCAGCAGTACTCGGGGACAGGCTATCTCCTCCTACAATGAGCAGTTCTTC. This gives the protein CASSTRGQAISSYNEQFF. This chain joins TRBV28 and TRBJ2-1; 8 nucleotides agree with TRBD1. In germline, CDR1 is MDHEN, CDR2 SYDVKM. V shed 5 bases, J shed 0 bases, and the junction held 12 bases outside the gene matches. The CDR3 spans 18 residues.

The chain joins TRBV27 to TRBJ1-5, with TRBD1 identical over 11 bases. This CDR3 has 14 amino acids. Germline V lookup: CDR1 MNHEY, CDR2 SMNVEV (reference sequence). The junction had 3 bases not matched to a gene; V was cut back by 8 bases and J by 3 bases. CDR3 residues: CASRDRGNNQPQHF. The CDR3 DNA reads as TGTGCCAGCCGGGACAGGGGGAACAATCAGCCCCAGCATTTT.

The V call is TRBV4-3, the J call TRBJ2-5, with TRBD2 matching over 7 bases. With V trimmed by 0 bases and J by 4 bases, 14 bases remained unmatched. Germline loops: CDR1 LGHNA, CDR2 YSLEER. The CDR3 is made up of 18 amino acids. The CDR3 nucleotides are TGCGCCAGCAGCCAAGATTTGGTGGGAGGGTGGTCGATAGAGACCCAGTACTTC. It encodes CASSQDLVGGWSIETQYF.

The rearrangement links TRBV18 to TRBJ1-5, with D tentatively TRBD1 (5 bases). CDR1 and CDR2 (germline): KGHSH, LQKENI. The CDR3 totals 14 residues. Trimming shortened V by 4 bases and J by 5 bases, and 12 bases separated the two germline ends. CDR3 in DNA: TGTGCCAGCTCACAGGGGTTGGCGGATCAGCCCCAGCATTTT. It encodes CASSQGLADQPQHF.

This chain links TRBV19 with TRBJ2-2, with TRBD1 matching over 7 bases. Germline V gene sequence: CDR1 LNHDA, CDR2 SQIVND (reference sequence). The CDR3 covers 15 residues. V shed 5 bases, J shed 1 base, and the junction held 4 bases outside the gene matches. The CDR3: CASSQRTGNTGELFF. In DNA, the CDR3 is TGTGCCAGTAGTCAAAGGACAGGGAACACCGGGGAGCTGTTTTTT.

The chain combines TRBV5-1 with TRBJ2-2, with TRBD1 identical over 8 bases. CDR3 length equals 14 residues. CDR1 and CDR2 (germline): SGHRS, YFSETQ. With 4 bases clipped from V and 7 bases from J, the junction kept 6 bases outside the gene matches. The CDR3 spells CASSPDRAGGELFF. CDR3 DNA sequence: TGCGCCAGCAGCCCGGACAGGGCGGGCGGGGAGCTGTTTTTT.

This chain joins TRBV7-8 and TRBJ2-7, with a tentative D call TRBD1 (6 bases). Germline CDR1 and CDR2: SGHVS and FQNEAQ. Deletions cut 3 bases from V and 0 bases from J, with 12 bases between. The CDR3 runs to 15 residues. The CDR3 sequence: CASSFDRTTSYEQYF. The CDR3, as DNA: TGTGCCAGCAGCTTTGACAGGACAACCTCCTACGAGCAGTACTTC.

This chain uses TRBV28 with TRBJ1-1; the D gene is possibly TRBD1 (6 bases). The CDR3 is 13 residues long. CDR1 and CDR2 from the germline V gene are MDHEN and SYDVKM. The CDR3 loop is CALGGRRNTEAFF. In DNA, the CDR3 is TGTGCTCTGGGGGGCAGAAGGAACACTGAAGCTTTCTTT.

This rearrangement joins TRBV2 to TRBJ1-1; D possibly corresponds to TRBD1 (6 bases). Trimming took 7 bases from V and 6 from J, leaving 15 bases between them. Germline V gives CDR1 SNHLY, CDR2 FYNNEI. CDR3 length: 13 residues. CDR3 loop: CASTRGGFPEAFF. The CDR3 bases are TGTGCCAGCACCCGAGGGGGATTTCCTGAAGCTTTCTTT.